This T cell receptor (beta chain) came from a study of blood T cells in healthy people across ages. Combining a sample-barcoded 5' primer with a J-beta primer mix, a second PCR ran for about 7 to 11 cycles. TCRdb re-called the 5' RACE reads through MiXCR, storing one row per CDR3 protein. Among some 760,000 distinct CDR3 sequences listed, about 25% were seen once. There are a few counts of this clonotype. Its antigen remains unidentified. The germline gives CDR1 DFQATT, CDR2 SNEGSKA (reference sequence). V shed 5 bases and J shed 4 bases, with 8 bases lying between them. The CDR3 totals 12 residues. Study-level points and caveats: TCR beta diversity per million T cells fell roughly linearly with age. Greater diversity and more naive CD4+ cells were seen in long-lived donors than in aged donors.

This same sample was also taken into another study, of T cells of mothers and their children. From that study: Per child, roughly 3.1 million TCR beta CDR3 reads were obtained, against over 10 million per mother.

J is TRBJ1-4 and V is TRBV20-1, with D perhaps matching TRBD1 (5 bases). Specimen: blood. This sequence originates from a boy younger than 18 in good health. CDR3 sequence (DNA): TGCAGTGCTGTCGACAGTAATGAAAAACTGTTTTTT. Protein product: CSAVDSNEKLFF.